This T cell receptor (beta chain) was captured by sequencing in a study of T cell responses to AZD1222 COVID-19 vaccine. Study-level findings and limits: Close to half of all spike-specific TCRs reportedly target regions of the variants that are unmutated. At study baseline, merely six AZD1222 recipients were seropositive.

As regards this clone: No antigen is known for it.

Assay used: immunoSEQ multiplex PCR; TCRdb lists only in-frame clones, some missing. The table lists some 140,000 clones, 90% to 95% of them singletons. The analysis combined second doses at about 4 or about 12 weeks. The CDR3 has 13 residues. Trimming cost V 0 bases and J 8 bases, with 10 bases left between them. Germline values: CDR1 SNHLY, CDR2 FYNNEI. The receptor was derived from an adult who received the AZD1222 COVID-19 vaccine. This chain uses TRBV2 with TRBJ1-1; the D is unclear. This specimen consisted of peripheral blood, obtained 28 days after the second AZD1222 dose. Here the CDR3 DNA reads TGTGCCAGCAGTGAAGCGGGAATGGGGGAAGCTTTCTTT. Translated, it gives CASSEAGMGEAFF. Supplemented by reference TRBV2 and TRBJ1-1, the full variable domain reads EPEVTQTPSHQVTQMGQEVILRCVPISNHLYFYWYRQILGQKVEFLVSFYNNEISEKSEIFDDQFSVERPDGSNFTLKIRSTKLEDSAMYFCASSEAGMGEAFFGQGTRLTVV.